This T cell receptor beta chain emerged from a study of cytomegalovirus exposure and HLA in healthy donors. V shed 2 bases and J shed 0 bases, with 7 bases lying between them. The CDR3 is made up of 13 amino acids. Per the germline V gene, CDR1 is GTSNPN and CDR2 is SVGIG (reference sequence). PCR employed 60 Vbeta and 13 Jbeta primers. The repertoire was sequenced with immunoSEQ multiplex PCR; TCRdb's copy has only in-frame clones and lacks some. The table shows 80,000 to 100,000 clones, with around 75% occurring only once. The receptor comes from a man younger than 35 in good health and CMV-seropositive. The chain links TRBV30 to TRBJ1-1, with D uncertain. Specimen: PBMCs. This chain's CDR3 is CAWSSLVNTEAFF. The CDR3, as DNA: TGTGCCTGGAGTTCCCTAGTGAACACTGAAGCTTTCTTT.